This T cell receptor beta chain was identified during a study of cytomegalovirus exposure and HLA in healthy donors. On this clone: This sample includes further DNA sequences coding for the same CDR3.

The PCR used 60 Vbeta and 13 Jbeta primers. Data came from immunoSEQ multiplex PCR; TCRdb stores just in-frame clones and leaves some out. The sample lists 85,000 to 100,000 clones; under 80% were seen once. Germline V gene lookup returns CDR1 SGHRS and CDR2 YFSETQ. The V and J ends lost 3 bases and 1 base respectively, with 10 bases between them. The CDR3 runs to 14 residues. The chain recombines TRBV5-1 with TRBJ2-5; weak D call: TRBD2 (6 bases). The source of this sequence is a woman in her 30s in good health and CMV-seronegative. Material: PBMCs. CDR3 loop: CASSSGEVQETQYF. CDR3 nucleotide sequence: TGCGCCAGCAGCTCTGGGGAGGTCCAAGAGACCCAGTACTTC.